Shown below are 10 T cell receptor beta chains from a single sample sequenced in a study of T cells in Graves' hyperthyroidism and ophthalmopathy. RNA transcripts gave rise to amplified TCR beta CDR3 regions. In the first-round RT-PCR of the TCR CDR3, the HTBI primer set was used. TCRdb used MiXCR to reprocess the multiplex PCR reads, holding one entry per CDR3 protein. The sample has roughly 130,000 distinct CDR3 sequences; roughly 23% are singletons. The sequencing sample was made of blood. Receptors originate from a woman aged 45-65 years with Graves' hyperthyroidism that later progressed to Graves' ophthalmopathy.

This clonotype was found many times. The chain is built from TRBV5-1 and TRBJ2-7; 7 bases are a match to TRBD2. The CDR3 length is 16 residues. The germline CDR1 and CDR2 sequences are SGHRS and YFSETQ. With V trimmed by 4 bases and J by 2 bases, 12 bases remained unmatched. The CDR3 sequence: CASSLTSGTITYEQYF. CDR3 DNA sequence: TGCGCCAGCAGCCTGACCTCCGGGACTATAACCTACGAGCAGTACTTC.

The sample holds many counts of this clonotype. The chain couples TRBV20-1 to TRBJ2-7, with D perhaps TRBD2 (6 bases). This CDR3 region has 15 residues. Between the trimmed V and J ends, which lost 6 bases and 1 base, there was a span of 19 bases. Germline V lookup: CDR1 DFQATT, CDR2 SNEGSKA (reference sequence). CDR3 bases: TGCAGTGCCCTCCAGCGGCTAGCGTTTTCCTACGAGCAGTACTTC. The encoded protein is CSALQRLAFSYEQYF.

The chain uses TRBV5-4 and TRBJ2-5; 11 positions match TRBD2. Germline V gene sequence: CDR1 SGHNT, CDR2 YYREEE (reference sequence). The CDR3 runs to 17 residues. The junction had 10 bases not matched to a gene; V was cut back by 4 bases and J by 2 bases. The CDR3 here is CASSPGGSGRGQETQYF. In DNA, the CDR3 is TGTGCCAGCAGCCCAGGCGGTAGCGGGAGGGGACAAGAGACCCAGTACTTC. The variable domain in full, with the rest retrieved from reference TRBV5-4 and TRBJ2-5, is ETGVTQSPTHLIKTRGQQVTLRCSSQSGHNTVSWYQQALGQGPQFIFQYYREEENGRGNFPPRFSGLQFPNYSSELNVNALELDDSALYLCASSPGGSGRGQETQYFGPGTRLLVL.

This clonotype was detected many times. The chain has TRBV20-1 and TRBJ1-1; unclear D gene. Germline V CDR1 and CDR2: DFQATT, SNEGSKA (reference sequence). Between the trimmed V and J ends, which lost 1 base and 2 bases, there was a span of 14 bases. The CDR3 has 15 residues. This CDR3 is CSARGWEKSNTEAFF. Here the CDR3 DNA reads TGCAGTGCTAGAGGGTGGGAGAAATCTAACACTGAAGCTTTCTTT.

The table lists this clonotype with a few counts. The chain combines TRBV19 with TRBJ1-5; maybe TRBD1 (6 bases). The V gene's germline CDR1 is LNHDA and CDR2 SQIVND (reference sequence). Trimming cost V 9 bases and J 4 bases, with 16 bases left between them. This CDR3 has 14 residues. The CDR3 DNA sequence: TGTGCCAGCCAACCTGGACAGCCAAATCAGCCCCAGCATTTT. Translated: CASQPGQPNQPQHF. Based on the CDR3 plus reference TRBV19 and TRBJ1-5, the full variable domain is DGGITQSPKYLFRKEGQNVTLSCEQNLNHDAMYWYRQDPGQGLRLIYYSQIVNDFQKGDIAEGYSVSREKKESFPLTVTSAQKNPTAFYLCASQPGQPNQPQHFGDGTRLSIL.

This clonotype was counted many times. The chain couples TRBV20-1 to TRBJ1-2, with 12 bases matching TRBD1. Trimming took 1 base from V and 6 from J; bases not matched to a gene: 12. Germline-derived CDR1 and CDR2 are DFQATT and SNEGSKA (reference sequence). This CDR3 has 17 residues. In DNA form, the CDR3 reads TGCAGTGCTAGAGTACGGGGGACAGGGGGCGTTAGGCATGGCTACACCTTC. It is translated as CSARVRGTGGVRHGYTF.

The rearrangement links TRBV19 to TRBJ1-5; tentative D call: TRBD1 (5 bases). CDR1 is LNHDA and CDR2 is SQIVND in the germline V gene (reference sequence). Trimming pared 7 bases from V and 4 bases from J, leaving 14 bases between. The CDR3 length is 14 residues. CDR3 sequence reads: CASKLTAGNQPQHF. The CDR3 region has the DNA TGTGCCAGTAAATTAACAGCAGGGAATCAGCCCCAGCATTTT.

The chain couples TRBV3-1 to TRBJ1-3, with D maybe TRBD1 (5 bases). This CDR3 has 17 residues. V lost 4 bases and J lost 1, with 17 bases in between. The germline gives CDR1 LGHDT, CDR2 YNNKEL (reference sequence). The CDR3 sequence: CASSRDVRGGSGNTIYF. CDR3 coding DNA: TGTGCCAGCAGCCGCGACGTTAGGGGTGGGTCTGGAAACACCATATATTTT.

This clonotype was detected ten times or more. The chain couples TRBV7-9 to TRBJ2-5, with 7 bases fitting TRBD1. The CDR3 has 14 residues. The germline CDR1 and CDR2 sequences are SEHNR and FQNEAQ (reference sequence). Trimming took 5 bases from V and 4 from J; bases not matched to a gene: 7. CDR3 residues: CASSPLGQAETQYF. CDR3 sequence (DNA): TGTGCCAGCAGCCCGCTCGGACAGGCAGAGACCCAGTACTTC.

This clonotype was found many times. The V and J genes are TRBV20-1 and TRBJ1-5, with 10 bases identical to TRBD1. The CDR3 contains 15 residues. Trimming at V came to 4 bases and at J to 6 bases, leaving 9 bases not matched to a gene. Germline V gene data show CDR1 as DFQATT and CDR2 as SNEGSKA (reference sequence). CDR3 residues: CSAKTGTGEFQPQHF. Here the CDR3 DNA reads TGCAGTGCTAAAACCGGGACAGGGGAATTTCAGCCCCAGCATTTT.